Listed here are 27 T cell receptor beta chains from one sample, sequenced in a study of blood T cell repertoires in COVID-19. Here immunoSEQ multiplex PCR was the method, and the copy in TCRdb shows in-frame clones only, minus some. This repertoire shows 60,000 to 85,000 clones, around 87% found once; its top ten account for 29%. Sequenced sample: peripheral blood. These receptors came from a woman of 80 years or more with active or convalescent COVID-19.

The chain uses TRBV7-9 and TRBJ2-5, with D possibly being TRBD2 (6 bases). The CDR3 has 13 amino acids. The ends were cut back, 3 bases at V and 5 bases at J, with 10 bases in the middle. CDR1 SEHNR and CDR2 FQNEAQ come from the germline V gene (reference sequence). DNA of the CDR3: TGTGCCAGCAGCTTCGGGGGATGGGAGACCCAGTACTTC. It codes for CASSFGGWETQYF.

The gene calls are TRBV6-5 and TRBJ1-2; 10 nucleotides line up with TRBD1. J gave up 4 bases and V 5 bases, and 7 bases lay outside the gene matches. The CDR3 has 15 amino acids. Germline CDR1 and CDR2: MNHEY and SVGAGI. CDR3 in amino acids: CASSPTRDRGYGYTF. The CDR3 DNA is TGTGCCAGCAGTCCCACACGGGACAGGGGCTATGGCTACACCTTC.

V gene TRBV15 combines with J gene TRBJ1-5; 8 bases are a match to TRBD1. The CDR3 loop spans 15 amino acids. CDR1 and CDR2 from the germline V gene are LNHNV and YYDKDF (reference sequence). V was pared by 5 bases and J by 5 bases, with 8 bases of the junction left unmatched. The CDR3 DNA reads TGTGCCACCAGCGGCGGACAGGGAGTGGATCAGCCCCAGCATTTT. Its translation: CATSGGQGVDQPQHF.

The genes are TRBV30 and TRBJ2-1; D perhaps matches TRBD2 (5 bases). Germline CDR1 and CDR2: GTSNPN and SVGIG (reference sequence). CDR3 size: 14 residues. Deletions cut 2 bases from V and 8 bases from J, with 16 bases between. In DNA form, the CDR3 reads TGTGCCTGGAGTTTGCTAGGGTTGAGGGATGAGCAGTTCTTC. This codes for CAWSLLGLRDEQFF. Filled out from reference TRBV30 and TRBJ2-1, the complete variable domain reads SQTIHQWPATLVQPVGSPLSLECTVEGTSNPNLYWYRQAAGRGLQLLFYSVGIGQISSEVPQNLSASRPQDRQFILSSKKLLLSDSGFYLCAWSLLGLRDEQFFGPGTRLTVL.

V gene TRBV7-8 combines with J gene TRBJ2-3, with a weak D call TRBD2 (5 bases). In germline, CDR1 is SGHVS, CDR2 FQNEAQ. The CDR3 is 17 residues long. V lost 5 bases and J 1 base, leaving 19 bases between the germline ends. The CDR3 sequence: CASSPRPIRGGTDTQYF. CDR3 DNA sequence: TGTGCCAGCAGCCCGCGCCCAATCCGGGGTGGCACAGATACGCAGTATTTT. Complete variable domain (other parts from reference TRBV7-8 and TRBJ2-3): GAGVSQSPRYKVAKRGQDVALRCDPISGHVSLFWYQQALGQGPEFLTYFQNEAQLDKSGLPSDRFFAERPEGSVSTLKIQRTQQEDSAVYLCASSPRPIRGGTDTQYFGPGTRLTVL.

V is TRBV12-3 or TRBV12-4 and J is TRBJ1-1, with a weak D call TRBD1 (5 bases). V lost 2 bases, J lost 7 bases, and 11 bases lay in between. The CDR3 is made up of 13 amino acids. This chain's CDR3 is CASSLTQGLEAFF. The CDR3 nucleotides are TGTGCCAGCAGTTTAACCCAGGGACTTGAAGCTTTCTTT.

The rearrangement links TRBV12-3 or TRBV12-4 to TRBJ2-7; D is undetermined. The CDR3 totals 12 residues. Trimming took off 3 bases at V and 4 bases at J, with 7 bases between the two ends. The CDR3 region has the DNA TGTGCCAGCAGTTTCGGCGGTTACGAGCAGTACTTC. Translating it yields CASSFGGYEQYF.

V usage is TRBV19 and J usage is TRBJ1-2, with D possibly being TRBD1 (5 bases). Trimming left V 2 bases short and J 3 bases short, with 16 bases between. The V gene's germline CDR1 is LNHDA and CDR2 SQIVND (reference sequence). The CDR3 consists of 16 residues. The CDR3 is CASSISVDRVDYGYTF. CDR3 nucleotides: TGTGCCAGTAGTATATCTGTCGACAGAGTAGACTATGGCTACACCTTC.

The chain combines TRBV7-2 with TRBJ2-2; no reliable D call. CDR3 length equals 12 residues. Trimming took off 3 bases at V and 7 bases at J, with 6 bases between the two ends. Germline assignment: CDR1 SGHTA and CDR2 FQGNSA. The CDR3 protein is CASSFFRGELFF. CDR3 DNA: TGTGCCAGCAGCTTTTTTCGCGGGGAGCTGTTTTTT.

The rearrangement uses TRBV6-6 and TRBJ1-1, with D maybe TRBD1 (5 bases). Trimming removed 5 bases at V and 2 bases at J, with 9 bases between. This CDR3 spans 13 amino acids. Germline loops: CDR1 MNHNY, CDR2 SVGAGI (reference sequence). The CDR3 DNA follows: TGTGCCAGCAGTGTCCAGGGAAACACTGAAGCTTTCTTT. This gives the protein CASSVQGNTEAFF.

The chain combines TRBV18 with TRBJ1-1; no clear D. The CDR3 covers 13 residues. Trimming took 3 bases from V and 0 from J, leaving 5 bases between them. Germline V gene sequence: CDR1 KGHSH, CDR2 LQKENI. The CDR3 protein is CASSPGLNTEAFF. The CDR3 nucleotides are TGTGCCAGCTCACCGGGCTTGAACACTGAAGCTTTCTTT.

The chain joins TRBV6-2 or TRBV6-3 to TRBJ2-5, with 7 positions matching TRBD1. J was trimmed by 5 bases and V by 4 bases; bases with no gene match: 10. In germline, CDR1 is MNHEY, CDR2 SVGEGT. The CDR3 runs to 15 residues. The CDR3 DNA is TGTGCCAGCAGTTCGACAGGGATCGAGGTGGAGACCCAGTACTTC. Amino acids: CASSSTGIEVETQYF.

The CDR3 loop is CASSFPGSDTEAFF. The CDR3 nucleotides are TGTGCCAGCAGCTTTCCGGGTTCGGACACTGAAGCTTTCTTT. The V gene is TRBV7-9, the J gene TRBJ1-1; D is unresolved. The V gene lost 3 bases and the J gene lost 3 bases, with 11 bases spanning the gap. CDR3 length: 14 residues. Germline lookup yields CDR1 SEHNR and CDR2 FQNEAQ (reference sequence).

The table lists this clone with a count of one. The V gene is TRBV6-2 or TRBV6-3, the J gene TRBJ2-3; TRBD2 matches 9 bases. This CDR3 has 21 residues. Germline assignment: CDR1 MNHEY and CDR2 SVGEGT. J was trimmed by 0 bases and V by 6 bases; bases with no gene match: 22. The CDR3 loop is CASSPGWLPGLALFSTDTQYF. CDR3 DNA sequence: TGTGCCAGCAGCCCTGGTTGGCTACCGGGACTAGCCCTTTTTAGCACAGATACGCAGTATTTT.

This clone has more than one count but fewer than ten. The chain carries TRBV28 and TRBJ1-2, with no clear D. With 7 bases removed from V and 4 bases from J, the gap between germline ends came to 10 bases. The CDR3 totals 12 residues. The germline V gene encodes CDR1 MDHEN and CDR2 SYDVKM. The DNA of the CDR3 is TGTGCCAGCATTAAAGAGGGCTATGGCTACACCTTC. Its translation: CASIKEGYGYTF.

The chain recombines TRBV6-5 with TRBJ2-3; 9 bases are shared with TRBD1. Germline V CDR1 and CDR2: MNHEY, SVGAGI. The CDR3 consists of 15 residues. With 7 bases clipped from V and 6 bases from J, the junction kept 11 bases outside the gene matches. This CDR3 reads CASKADRGGWDTQYF. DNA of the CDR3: TGTGCCAGCAAGGCGGACAGGGGCGGGTGGGATACGCAGTATTTT.

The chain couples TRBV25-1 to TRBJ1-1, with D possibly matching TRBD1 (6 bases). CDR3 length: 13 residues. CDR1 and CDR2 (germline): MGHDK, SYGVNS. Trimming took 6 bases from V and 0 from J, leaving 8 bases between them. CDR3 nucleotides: TGTGCCAGCAGCCGGGACATGAACACTGAAGCTTTCTTT. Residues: CASSRDMNTEAFF.

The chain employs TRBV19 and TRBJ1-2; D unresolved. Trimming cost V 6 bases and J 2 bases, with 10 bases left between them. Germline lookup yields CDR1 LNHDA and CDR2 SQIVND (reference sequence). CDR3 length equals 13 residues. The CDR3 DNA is TGTGCCAGTAGGACCCAGGCAAACTATGGCTACACCTTC. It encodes CASRTQANYGYTF. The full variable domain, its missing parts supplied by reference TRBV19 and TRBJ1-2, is DGGITQSPKYLFRKEGQNVTLSCEQNLNHDAMYWYRQDPGQGLRLIYYSQIVNDFQKGDIAEGYSVSREKKESFPLTVTSAQKNPTAFYLCASRTQANYGYTFGSGTRLTVV.

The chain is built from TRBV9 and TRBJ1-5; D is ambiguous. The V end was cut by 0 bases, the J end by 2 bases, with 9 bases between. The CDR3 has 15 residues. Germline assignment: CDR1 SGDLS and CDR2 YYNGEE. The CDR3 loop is CASSVGGVGNQPQHF. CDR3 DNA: TGTGCCAGCAGCGTAGGCGGGGTGGGCAATCAGCCCCAGCATTTT.

CDR3 bases: TGTGCCAGCAGCTTGGGGACAGGGGGGAATGAGCAGTTCTTC. Translation gives CASSLGTGGNEQFF. This sequence joins TRBV5-4 and TRBJ2-1, with 10 bases identical to TRBD1. Looked up from germline, CDR1 is SGHNT and CDR2 is YYREEE (reference sequence). The CDR3 runs to 14 residues. Germline trimming cut 0 bases from V and 7 bases from J; bases unmatched to any gene: 1.

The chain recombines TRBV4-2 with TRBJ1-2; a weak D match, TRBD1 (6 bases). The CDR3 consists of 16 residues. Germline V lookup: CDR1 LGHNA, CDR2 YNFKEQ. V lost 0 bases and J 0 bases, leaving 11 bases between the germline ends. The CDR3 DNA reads TGTGCCAGCAGCCAAGAAAGGGACACAACTAACTATGGCTACACCTTC. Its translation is CASSQERDTTNYGYTF.

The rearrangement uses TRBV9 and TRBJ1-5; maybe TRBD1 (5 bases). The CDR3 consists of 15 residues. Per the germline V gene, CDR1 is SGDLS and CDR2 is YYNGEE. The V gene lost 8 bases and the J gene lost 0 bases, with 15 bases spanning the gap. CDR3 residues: CARGTGLYSNQPQHF. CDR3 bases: TGTGCCAGGGGGACGGGACTTTATAGCAATCAGCCCCAGCATTTT.

CDR3 coding DNA: TGTGCCAGGCGGACTAGCGGCAACACCGGGGAGCTGTTTTTT. Translating it yields CARRTSGNTGELFF. V gene TRBV2 combines with J gene TRBJ2-2; 10 bases align to TRBD2. In germline, CDR1 is SNHLY, CDR2 FYNNEI. With 9 bases clipped from V and 2 bases from J, the junction kept 3 bases outside the gene matches. This CDR3 is 14 amino acids long. The entire variable domain, with the rest obtained from reference TRBV2 and TRBJ2-2, is as follows: EPEVTQTPSHQVTQMGQEVILRCVPISNHLYFYWYRQILGQKVEFLVSFYNNEISEKSEIFDDQFSVERPDGSNFTLKIRSTKLEDSAMYFCARRTSGNTGELFFGEGSRLTVL.

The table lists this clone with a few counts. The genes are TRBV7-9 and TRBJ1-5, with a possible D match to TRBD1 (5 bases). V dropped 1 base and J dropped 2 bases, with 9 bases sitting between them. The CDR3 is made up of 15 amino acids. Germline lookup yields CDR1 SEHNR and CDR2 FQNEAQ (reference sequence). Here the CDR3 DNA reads TGTGCCAGCAGCTTAGAGGGGATTGGCAATCAGCCCCAGCATTTT. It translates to CASSLEGIGNQPQHF.

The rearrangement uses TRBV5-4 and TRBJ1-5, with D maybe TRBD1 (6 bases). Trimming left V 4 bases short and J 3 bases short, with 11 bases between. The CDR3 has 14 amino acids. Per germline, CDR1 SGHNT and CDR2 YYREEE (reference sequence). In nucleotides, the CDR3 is TGTGCCAGCAGCATCCGGGACACCAATCAGCCCCAGCATTTT. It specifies CASSIRDTNQPQHF.

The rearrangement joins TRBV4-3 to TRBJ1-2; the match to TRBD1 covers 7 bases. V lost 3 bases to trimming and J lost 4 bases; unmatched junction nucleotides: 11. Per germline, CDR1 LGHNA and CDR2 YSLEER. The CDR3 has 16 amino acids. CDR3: CASSQGAQGISYGYTF. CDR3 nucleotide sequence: TGCGCCAGCAGCCAGGGGGCACAGGGGATTTCCTATGGCTACACCTTC.

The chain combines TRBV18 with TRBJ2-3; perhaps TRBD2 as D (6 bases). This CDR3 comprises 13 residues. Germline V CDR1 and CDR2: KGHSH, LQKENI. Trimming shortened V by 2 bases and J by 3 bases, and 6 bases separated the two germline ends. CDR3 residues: CASSPGGTDTQYF. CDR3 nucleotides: TGTGCCAGCTCACCAGGGGGGACAGATACGCAGTATTTT.